The 8 T cell receptor beta chains presented below share a single source sample, sequenced in a study of identical twins. One entry per CDR3 protein results from TCRdb running MiXCR on the 5' RACE reads. The sample has roughly 1,500,000 distinct CDR3 sequences, roughly 35% seen once; the top ten hold over 0.25%. Sequencing was carried out using cord blood. The receptors originated from a newborn girl in good health.

The sample holds many counts of this clonotype. The chain couples TRBV20-1 to TRBJ1-2; 7 nucleotides line up with TRBD1. CDR1 DFQATT and CDR2 SNEGSKA come from the germline V gene (reference sequence). The CDR3 consists of 16 residues. Losses at the gene ends were 2 bases for V and 2 bases for J; bases not matched to a gene: 11. CDR3 region: CSARQKGKGGNYGYTF. DNA of the CDR3: TGCAGTGCTAGACAAAAAGGGAAAGGGGGCAACTATGGCTACACCTTC.

This clonotype appeared a few times. The chain joins TRBV27 to TRBJ1-2, with D uncertain. There are 14 residues in the CDR3. Germline values: CDR1 MNHEY, CDR2 SMNVEV (reference sequence). Between the trimmed V and J ends, which lost 2 bases and 4 bases, there was a span of 11 bases. The CDR3 is CASSLGRPSYGYTF. CDR3 nucleotides: TGTGCCAGCAGTTTAGGCAGGCCCTCCTATGGCTACACCTTC.

The V and J genes are TRBV6-6 and TRBJ2-7; D perhaps matches TRBD1 (6 bases). CDR3 length equals 13 residues. Germline values: CDR1 MNHNY, CDR2 SVGAGI (reference sequence). V lost 2 bases and J lost 5, with 10 bases in between. CDR3 in amino acids: CASSYGGINEQYF. The CDR3, as DNA: TGTGCCAGCAGTTACGGGGGCATCAACGAGCAGTACTTC.

In regard to this clonotype: Since the CDR3 does not end with the conserved phenylalanine or tryptophan, this likely comes from a read error. J is TRBJ2-7 and V is TRBV6-5; the D is unclear. The V and J ends lost 10 bases and 2 bases respectively, with 9 bases between them. The CDR3 has 11 residues. Germline loops: CDR1 MNHEY, CDR2 SVGAGI. The CDR3 protein is CATGSPYEQYL. Written as DNA, the CDR3 is TGTGCCACCGGAAGTCCCTACGAGCAGTACTTA.

This clonotype was seen a few times. The chain joins TRBV21-1 to TRBJ2-5; TRBD1, the table's D call, lacks a check against the DNA. TRBV21-1 is tagged as a pseudogene. The CDR3 has 14 residues. The CDR3: CASSKDRELETQYF. The CDR3 nucleotides read TGTGCCAGCAGCAAAGACAGGGAATTGGAGACCCAGTACTTC.

This clonotype was observed a few times. This sequence joins TRBV30 and TRBJ1-2; 11 bases align to TRBD1. Germline V gives CDR1 GTSNPN, CDR2 SVGIG (reference sequence). This CDR3 has 14 amino acids. The J segment lost 8 bases and the V segment lost 1 base, leaving 6 bases of the junction unmatched. The CDR3 DNA is TGTGCCTGGAGTGGAGGACAGGGGGCGTCGGGCTACACCTTC. This sequence encodes CAWSGGQGASGYTF.

This chain's CDR3 is CSASDRAPYNSPLHF. The CDR3 bases are TGCAGTGCCTCGGACAGGGCCCCCTATAATTCACCCCTCCACTTT. The chain joins TRBV20-1 to TRBJ1-6; TRBD1 matches 8 bases. The V gene end was trimmed by 6 bases and the J gene end by 2 bases; junction bases not matched to a gene: 6. Germline values: CDR1 DFQATT, CDR2 SNEGSKA (reference sequence). The CDR3 contains 15 residues.

The chain carries TRBV6-2 or TRBV6-3 and TRBJ2-5, with no clear D. CDR1 and CDR2 from the germline V gene are MNHEY and SVGEGT. V shed 2 bases and J shed 11 bases, with 12 bases lying between them. The length of the CDR3 is 12 residues. The CDR3 DNA sequence: TGTGCCAGCAGTTACCCCTCGAATGAGCAGTACTTC. It yields the protein CASSYPSNEQYF.